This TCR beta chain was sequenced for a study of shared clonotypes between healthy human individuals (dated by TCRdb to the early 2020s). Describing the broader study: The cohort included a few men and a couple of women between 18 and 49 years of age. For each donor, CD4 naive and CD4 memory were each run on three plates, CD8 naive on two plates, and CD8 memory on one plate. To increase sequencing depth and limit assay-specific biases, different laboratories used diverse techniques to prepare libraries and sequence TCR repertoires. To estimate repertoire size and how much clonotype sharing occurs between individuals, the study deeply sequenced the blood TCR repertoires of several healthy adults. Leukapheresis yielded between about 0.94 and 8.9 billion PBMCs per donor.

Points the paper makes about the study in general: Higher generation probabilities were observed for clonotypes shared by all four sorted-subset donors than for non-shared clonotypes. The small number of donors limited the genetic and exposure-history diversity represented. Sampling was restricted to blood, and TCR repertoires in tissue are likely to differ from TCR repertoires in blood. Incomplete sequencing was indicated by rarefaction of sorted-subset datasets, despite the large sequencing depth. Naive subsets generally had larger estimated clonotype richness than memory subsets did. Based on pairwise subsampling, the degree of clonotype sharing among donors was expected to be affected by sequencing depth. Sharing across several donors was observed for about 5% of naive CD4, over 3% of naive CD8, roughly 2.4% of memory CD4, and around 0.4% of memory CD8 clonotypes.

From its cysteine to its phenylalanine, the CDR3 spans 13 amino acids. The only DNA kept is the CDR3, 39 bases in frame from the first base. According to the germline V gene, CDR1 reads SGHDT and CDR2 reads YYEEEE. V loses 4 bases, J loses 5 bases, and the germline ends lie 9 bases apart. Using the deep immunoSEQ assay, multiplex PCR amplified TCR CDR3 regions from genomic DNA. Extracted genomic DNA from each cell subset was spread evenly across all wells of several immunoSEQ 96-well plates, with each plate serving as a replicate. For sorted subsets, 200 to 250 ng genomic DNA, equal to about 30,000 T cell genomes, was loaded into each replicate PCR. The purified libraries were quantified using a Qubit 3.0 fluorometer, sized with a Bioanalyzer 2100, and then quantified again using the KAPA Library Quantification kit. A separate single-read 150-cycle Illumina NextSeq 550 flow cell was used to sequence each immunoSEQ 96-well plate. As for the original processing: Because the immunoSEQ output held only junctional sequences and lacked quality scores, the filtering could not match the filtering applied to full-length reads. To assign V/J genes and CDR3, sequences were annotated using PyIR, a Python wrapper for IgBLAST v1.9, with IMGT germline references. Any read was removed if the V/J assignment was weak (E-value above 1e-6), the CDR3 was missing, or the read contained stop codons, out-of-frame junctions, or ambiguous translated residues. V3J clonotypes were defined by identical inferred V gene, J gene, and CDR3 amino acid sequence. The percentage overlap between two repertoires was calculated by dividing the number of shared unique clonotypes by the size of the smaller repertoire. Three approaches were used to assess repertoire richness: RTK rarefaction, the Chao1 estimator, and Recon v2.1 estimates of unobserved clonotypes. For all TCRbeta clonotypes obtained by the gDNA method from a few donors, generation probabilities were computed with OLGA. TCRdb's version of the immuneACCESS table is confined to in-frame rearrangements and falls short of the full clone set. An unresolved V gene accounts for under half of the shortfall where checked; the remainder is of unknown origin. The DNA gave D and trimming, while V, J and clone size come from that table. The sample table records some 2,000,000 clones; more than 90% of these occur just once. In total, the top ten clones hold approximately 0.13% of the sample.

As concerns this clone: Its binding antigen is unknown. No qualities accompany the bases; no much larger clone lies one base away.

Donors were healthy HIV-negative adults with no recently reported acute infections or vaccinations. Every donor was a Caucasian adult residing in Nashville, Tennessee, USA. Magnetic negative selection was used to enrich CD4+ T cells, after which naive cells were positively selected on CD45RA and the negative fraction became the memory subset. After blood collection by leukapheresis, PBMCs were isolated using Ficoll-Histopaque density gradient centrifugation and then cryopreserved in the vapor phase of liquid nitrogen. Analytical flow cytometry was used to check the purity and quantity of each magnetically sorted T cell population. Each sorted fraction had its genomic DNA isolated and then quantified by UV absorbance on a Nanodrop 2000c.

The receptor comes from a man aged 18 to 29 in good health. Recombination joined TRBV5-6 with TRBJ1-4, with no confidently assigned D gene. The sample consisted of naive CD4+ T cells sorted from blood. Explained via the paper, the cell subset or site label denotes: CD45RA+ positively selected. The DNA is TGTGCCAGCAGCCCCCGGAGGAATGAAAAACTGTTTTTT. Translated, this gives CASSPRRNEKLFF.